The clone carrying this TCR beta chain was seen only once. The sample comes from a study of cytomegalovirus exposure and HLA in healthy donors. All the people who gave samples were healthy bone marrow donors. The PCR was carried out with 60 Vbeta primers and 13 Jbeta primers. Clones were sequenced by immunoSEQ multiplex PCR, and TCRdb holds only the in-frame ones, with some missing. The sample has tens of thousands of clones, about 74% seen once. This CDR3 is 13 amino acids long. With V trimmed by 4 bases and J by 4 bases, 3 bases remained unmatched. The V gene's germline CDR1 is GTSNPN and CDR2 SVGIG (reference sequence).

The sequencing sample was made of PBMCs. The chain links TRBV30 to TRBJ1-1; 10 bases fit TRBD1. The sequence came from a woman in her forties or fifties in good health and CMV-seropositive. The CDR3 protein is CAWIGQGVTEAFF. The CDR3 region has the DNA TGTGCCTGGATTGGACAGGGGGTCACTGAAGCTTTCTTT.